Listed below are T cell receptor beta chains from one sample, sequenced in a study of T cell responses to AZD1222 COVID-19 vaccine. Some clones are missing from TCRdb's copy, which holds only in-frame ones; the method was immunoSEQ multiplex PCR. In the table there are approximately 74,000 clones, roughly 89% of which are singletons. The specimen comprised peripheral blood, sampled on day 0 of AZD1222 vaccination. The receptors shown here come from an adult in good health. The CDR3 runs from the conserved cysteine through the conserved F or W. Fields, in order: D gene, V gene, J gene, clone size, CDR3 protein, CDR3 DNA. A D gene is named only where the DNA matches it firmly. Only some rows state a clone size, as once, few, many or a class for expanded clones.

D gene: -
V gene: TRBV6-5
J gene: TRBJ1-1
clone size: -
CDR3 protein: CASGRGGVEAFF
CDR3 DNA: TGTGCCAGCGGCCGGGGGGGAGTAGAAGCTTTCTTT

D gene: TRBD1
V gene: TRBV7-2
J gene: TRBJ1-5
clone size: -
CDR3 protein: CASNDRVGQPQHF
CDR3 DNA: TGTGCCAGCAACGACAGGGTAGGGCAGCCCCAGCATTTT

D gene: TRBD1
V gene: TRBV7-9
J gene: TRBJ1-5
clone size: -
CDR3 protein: CASSSSGTGDQPQHF
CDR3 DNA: TGTGCCAGCAGCTCGTCCGGGACAGGGGATCAGCCCCAGCATTTT

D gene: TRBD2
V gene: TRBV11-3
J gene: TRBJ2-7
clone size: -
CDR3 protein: CASSPGGGDYEQYF
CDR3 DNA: TGTGCCAGCAGCCCTGGGGGGGGAGACTACGAGCAGTACTTC

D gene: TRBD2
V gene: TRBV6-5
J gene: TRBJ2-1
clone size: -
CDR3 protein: CASSYRSGGDNNEQFF
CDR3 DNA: TGTGCCAGCAGTTACCGTAGCGGGGGGGACAACAATGAGCAGTTCTTC

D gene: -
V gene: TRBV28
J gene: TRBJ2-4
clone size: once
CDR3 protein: CASSLGVNVAKNIQYF
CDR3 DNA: TGTGCCAGCAGTTTAGGAGTAAATGTAGCCAAAAACATTCAGTACTTC

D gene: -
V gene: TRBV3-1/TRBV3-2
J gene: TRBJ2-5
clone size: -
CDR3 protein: CASSQDPGGDLQEPQYF
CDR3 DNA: TGTGCCAGCAGCCAAGATCCCGGAGGGGATTTACAAGAGCCCCAGTACTTC

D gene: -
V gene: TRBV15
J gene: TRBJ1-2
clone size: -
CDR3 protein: CATSSGGLYGYTF
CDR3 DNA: TGTGCCACCAGCAGCGGGGGATTGTATGGCTACACCTTC

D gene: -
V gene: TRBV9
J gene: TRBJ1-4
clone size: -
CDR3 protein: CASSEGQSNEKLFF
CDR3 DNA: TGTGCCAGCAGCGAGGGACAATCCAATGAAAAACTGTTTTTT

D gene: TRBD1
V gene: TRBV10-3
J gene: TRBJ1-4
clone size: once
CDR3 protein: CAISDRQGANEKLFF
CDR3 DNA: TGTGCCATCAGTGACCGACAGGGGGCGAACGAAAAACTGTTTTTT

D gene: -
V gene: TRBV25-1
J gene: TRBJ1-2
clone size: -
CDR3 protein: CASSGTVQYGYTF
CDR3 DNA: TGTGCCAGCAGTGGGACAGTTCAATATGGCTACACCTTC

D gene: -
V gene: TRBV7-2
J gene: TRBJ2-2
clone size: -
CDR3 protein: CASSYLNTGELFF
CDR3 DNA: TGTGCCAGCAGCTATTTGAACACCGGGGAGCTGTTTTTT

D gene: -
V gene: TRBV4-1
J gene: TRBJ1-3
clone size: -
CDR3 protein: CASSQVVPGNTIYF
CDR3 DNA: TGCGCCAGCAGCCAAGTTGTTCCCGGAAACACCATATATTTT

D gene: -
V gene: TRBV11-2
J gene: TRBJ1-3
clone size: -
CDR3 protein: CASSFGGNTIYF
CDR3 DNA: TGTGCCAGCAGCTTCGGGGGAAACACCATATATTTT

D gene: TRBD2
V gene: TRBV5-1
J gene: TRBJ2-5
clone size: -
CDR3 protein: CASSLGTSSQETQYF
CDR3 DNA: TGCGCCAGCAGCTTAGGGACTAGCTCGCAAGAGACCCAGTACTTC

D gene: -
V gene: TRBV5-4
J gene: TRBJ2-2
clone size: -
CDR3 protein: CASTKVDTGELFF
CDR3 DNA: TGTGCCAGCACAAAGGTTGACACCGGGGAGCTGTTTTTT

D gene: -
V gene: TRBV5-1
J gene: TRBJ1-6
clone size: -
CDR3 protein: CASSLAGEGWALHF
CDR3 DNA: TGCGCCAGCAGCTTGGCCGGCGAAGGGTGGGCCCTCCACTTT

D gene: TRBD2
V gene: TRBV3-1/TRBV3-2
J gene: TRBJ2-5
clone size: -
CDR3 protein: CASSSTGLAASGVGETQYF
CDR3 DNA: TGTGCCAGCAGCTCTACTGGTCTAGCGGCTAGCGGGGTCGGCGAGACCCAGTACTTC

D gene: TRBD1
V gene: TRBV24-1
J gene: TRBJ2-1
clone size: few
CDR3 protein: CATSDRDREFF
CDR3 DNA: TGTGCCACCAGTGATCGGGACAGGGAATTCTTC

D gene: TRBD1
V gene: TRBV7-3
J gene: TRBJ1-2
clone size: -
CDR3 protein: CASSPTGGAGYGYTF
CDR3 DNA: TGTGCCAGCAGCCCCACAGGGGGCGCAGGGTATGGCTACACCTTC

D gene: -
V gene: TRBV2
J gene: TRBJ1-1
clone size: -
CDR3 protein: CASSKTTPNTEAFF
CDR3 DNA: TGTGCCAGCAGTAAGACAACACCGAACACTGAAGCTTTCTTT

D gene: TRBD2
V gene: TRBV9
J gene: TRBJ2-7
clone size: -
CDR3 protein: CASSVSSGTSGPSDEQYF
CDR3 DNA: TGTGCCAGCAGCGTATCATCGGGGACTAGCGGTCCTAGCGACGAGCAGTACTTC

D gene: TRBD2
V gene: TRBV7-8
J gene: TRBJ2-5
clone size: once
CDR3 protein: CASSLVVAGGGETQYF
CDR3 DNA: TGTGCCAGCAGCTTAGTAGTAGCGGGAGGGGGAGAGACCCAGTACTTC

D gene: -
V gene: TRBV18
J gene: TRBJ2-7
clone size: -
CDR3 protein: CASSPHGGDEQYF
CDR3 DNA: TGTGCCAGCTCACCACATGGAGGGGATGAGCAGTACTTC

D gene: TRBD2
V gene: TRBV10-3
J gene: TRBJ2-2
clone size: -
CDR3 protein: CAISDSGRGTGELFF
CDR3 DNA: TGTGCCATCAGCGATAGCGGGAGGGGGACCGGGGAGCTGTTTTTT

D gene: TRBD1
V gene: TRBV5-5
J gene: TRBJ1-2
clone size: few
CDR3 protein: CASSPTRDREIYGYTF
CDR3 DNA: TGTGCCAGCAGCCCTACTAGGGACAGGGAAATCTATGGCTACACCTTC

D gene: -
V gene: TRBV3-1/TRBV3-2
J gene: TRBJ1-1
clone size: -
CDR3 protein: CASSLNRNTEAFF
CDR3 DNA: TGTGCCAGCAGCTTAAACAGGAACACTGAAGCTTTCTTT